These 27 T cell receptor beta chains were sequenced from one sample in a study of shared clonotypes between healthy human individuals. Some clones are missing from TCRdb's copy, which holds only in-frame ones; the method was immunoSEQ multiplex PCR. Among over a million clones listed, around 78% were seen once. Sequencing was done on a sample of memory CD4+ T cells from PBMCs. Documented subset: CD45RA-negative fraction. The source is a young man in good health. Some clones in this sample may be carry-over from other donors' samples.

This clone was seen only once. The V call is TRBV25-1, the J call TRBJ1-1; 8 nucleotides align to TRBD1. CDR1 and CDR2 from the germline V gene are MGHDK and SYGVNS. This CDR3 has 14 residues. J gave up 3 bases and V 5 bases, and 5 bases lay outside the gene matches. CDR3 amino acids: CASSRQGKDTEAFF. In DNA, the CDR3 is TGTGCCAGCAGTAGACAGGGGAAGGACACTGAAGCTTTCTTT. Combining the CDR3 with reference TRBV25-1 and TRBJ1-1 gives the whole variable domain EADIYQTPRYLVIGTGKKITLECSQTMGHDKMYWYQQDPGMELHLIHYSYGVNSTEKGDLSSESTVSRIRTEHFPLTLESARPSHTSQYLCASSRQGKDTEAFFGQGTRLTVV.

Points on this clone: No DNA is shown, since the ends of the CDR3 on it are uncertain; the CDR3 is the one TCRdb lists. The chain recombines TRBV28 with TRBJ1-1. The germline gives CDR1 MDHEN, CDR2 SYDVKM. The CDR3 is 15 residues long, counting both termini. CDR3 sequence reads: CASSSSGEGITEAFF.

The J gene is TRBJ2-4, the V gene TRBV4-2, with D perhaps TRBD2 (5 bases). The CDR3 totals 16 residues. V dropped 0 bases and J dropped 0 bases, with 9 bases sitting between them. The germline V gene encodes CDR1 LGHNA and CDR2 YNFKEQ. CDR3 in DNA: TGTGCCAGCAGCCAAGATCAGCGGTTAGCCAAAAACATTCAGTACTTC. Translation gives CASSQDQRLAKNIQYF.

Comments on this clone: The sample holds other DNA sequences that translate to the same CDR3. The chain is built from TRBV5-1 and TRBJ2-5, with D unresolved. The CDR3 length is 13 residues. Trimming left V 2 bases short and J 5 bases short, with 10 bases between. Germline V gene data show CDR1 as SGHRS and CDR2 as YFSETQ. This CDR3 reads CASSLRGGETQYF. In DNA, the CDR3 is TGCGCCAGCAGCTTACGCGGTGGGGAGACCCAGTACTTC. The whole variable domain, remainder taken from reference TRBV5-1 and TRBJ2-5, is KAGVTQTPRYLIKTRGQQVTLSCSPISGHRSVSWYQQTPGQGLQFLFEYFSETQRNKGNFPGRFSGRQFSNSRSEMNVSTLELGDSALYLCASSLRGGETQYFGPGTRLLVL.

This clone was picked up one time. This sample includes further DNA sequences coding for the same CDR3. V and J are TRBV5-6 and TRBJ1-1; no clear D gene. The CDR3 sequence is 13 residues long. CDR1 and CDR2 (germline): SGHDT, YYEEEE. Trimming left V 1 base short and J 4 bases short, with 8 bases between. CDR3 sequence reads: CASSLLGGTEAFF. The CDR3 DNA follows: TGTGCCAGCAGCTTGCTTGGAGGCACTGAAGCTTTCTTT.

V is TRBV5-1 and J is TRBJ2-1, with D tentatively TRBD2 (5 bases). Germline CDR1 and CDR2: SGHRS and YFSETQ. V was clipped by 0 bases and J by 5 bases, with 15 bases between them. The CDR3 sequence is 16 residues long. The CDR3 here is CASSLGAGGSHNEQFF. CDR3 coding DNA: TGCGCCAGCAGCTTGGGGGCGGGCGGCTCTCACAATGAGCAGTTCTTC.

This rearrangement joins TRBV6-1 to TRBJ2-1; D is perhaps TRBD2 (6 bases). V was cut by 5 bases and J by 0 bases, with 11 bases left in between. CDR1 and CDR2 (germline): MNHNS, SASEGT. The CDR3 covers 15 residues. CDR3 sequence reads: CASSPLGGSYNEQFF. The CDR3 DNA reads as TGTGCCAGCAGTCCCTTGGGGGGCTCCTACAATGAGCAGTTCTTC.

The gene calls are TRBV6-6 and TRBJ1-2; TRBD1 agrees at 10 bases. This CDR3 spans 13 amino acids. The V segment lost 6 bases and the J segment 5 bases; nucleotides outside the gene matches: 3. Germline values: CDR1 MNHNY, CDR2 SVGAGI (reference sequence). The CDR3 region is CASRGTGEYGYTF. CDR3 coding DNA: TGTGCCAGCAGGGGGACAGGGGAGTATGGCTACACCTTC.

J is TRBJ2-5 and V is TRBV9; D is ambiguous. The CDR3 runs 15 residues. Trimming took off 0 bases at V and 2 bases at J, with 11 bases between the two ends. Germline loops: CDR1 SGDLS, CDR2 YYNGEE. The CDR3 spells CASSVAHRPQETQYF. The CDR3 DNA is TGTGCCAGCAGCGTAGCTCATCGGCCACAAGAGACCCAGTACTTC. Together with reference TRBV9 and TRBJ2-5, the CDR3 gives the full variable domain: DSGVTQTPKHLITATGQRVTLRCSPRSGDLSVYWYQQSLDQGLQFLIQYYNGEERAKGNILERFSAQQFPDLHSELNLSSLELGDSALYFCASSVAHRPQETQYFGPGTRLLVL.

The chain couples TRBV11-2 to TRBJ2-5; D is possibly TRBD2 (6 bases). Germline CDR1 SGHAT, CDR2 FQNNGV. The CDR3 has 16 amino acids. Trimming took 1 base from V and 4 from J, leaving 16 bases between them. The CDR3 sequence is CASSLGAGRVAETQYF. The DNA for the CDR3 is TGTGCCAGCAGCTTAGGGGCGGGAAGGGTTGCAGAGACCCAGTACTTC.

The chain couples TRBV4-3 to TRBJ1-4, with no clear D. The CDR3 loop spans 16 amino acids. Per germline, CDR1 LGHNA and CDR2 YSLEER. Trimming removed 0 bases at V and 4 bases at J, with 12 bases between. CDR3 nucleotide sequence: TGCGCCAGCAGCCAAGATTCGGGAGGTTTTAATGAAAAACTGTTTTTT. Its translation is CASSQDSGGFNEKLFF.

Only one count was recorded for this clone. The rearrangement uses TRBV7-3 and TRBJ1-1, with a weak D call TRBD1 (6 bases). CDR3 length equals 13 residues. Trimming stripped 5 bases from V and 5 bases from J, with 12 bases between. CDR1 is SGHTA, CDR2 FQGTGA, per germline. The DNA of the CDR3 is TGTGCCAGCAGCGGAAAGAGGGGGACTGAAGCTTTCTTT. This codes for CASSGKRGTEAFF.

The chain carries TRBV11-3 and TRBJ2-7, with TRBD2 matching over 7 bases. V lost 5 bases to trimming and J lost 6 bases; unmatched junction nucleotides: 16. This CDR3 contains 16 residues. CDR1 and CDR2 from the germline V gene are SGHNT and YENEEA. DNA for the CDR3: TGTGCCAGCAGCCCAGGTTCGGGGGAGGGCCTTGGCGAGCAGTACTTC. Encoded protein: CASSPGSGEGLGEQYF.

The genes are TRBV30 and TRBJ1-1; maybe TRBD1 (6 bases). V lost 0 bases, J lost 9 bases, and 11 bases lay in between. Germline lookup yields CDR1 GTSNPN and CDR2 SVGIG (reference sequence). The CDR3 covers 12 residues. The CDR3 is CAWSVLGAQAFF. The CDR3 DNA follows: TGTGCCTGGAGTGTACTGGGGGCTCAAGCTTTCTTT.

This clone was detected only once. The V gene is TRBV7-2, the J gene TRBJ2-3; D is perhaps TRBD2 (6 bases). Trimming shortened V by 5 bases and J by 10 bases, and 19 bases separated the two germline ends. The CDR3 is 14 residues long. Germline lookup yields CDR1 SGHTA and CDR2 FQGNSA. CDR3 bases: TGTGCCAGCAGCCCCCCTCTCGGGAGTCGGGCGCAGTATTTT. It codes for CASSPPLGSRAQYF.

This clone was detected only a few times. The sample contains more than one DNA sequence encoding this CDR3. The CDR3 DNA follows: TGCAGTGCCACTATCGGAGAGACCCAGTACTTC. As protein: CSATIGETQYF. V is TRBV20-1 and J is TRBJ2-5; D is unclear. The CDR3 sequence is 11 residues long. CDR1 DFQATT and CDR2 SNEGSKA come from the germline V gene (reference sequence). V shed 6 bases and J shed 4 bases, with 9 bases lying between them.

The chain joins TRBV4-2 to TRBJ1-4; maybe TRBD1 (6 bases). CDR1 and CDR2 (germline): LGHNA, YNFKEQ. The CDR3 runs 18 residues. V shed 1 base and J shed 0 bases, with 15 bases lying between them. CDR3: CASSQGVKGVATNEKLFF. CDR3 nucleotide sequence: TGTGCCAGCAGCCAAGGGGTCAAGGGGGTTGCAACTAATGAAAAACTGTTTTTT.

The chain combines TRBV9 with TRBJ2-6; either TRBD1 or TRBD2 may fit D (5 bases each). Trimming removed 3 bases from V and 0 bases from J, with 16 bases in between. Germline V gene lookup returns CDR1 SGDLS and CDR2 YYNGEE. The length of the CDR3 is 18 residues. The CDR3 DNA reads TGTGCCAGCAGCGCGGTAAGAGGGGTCTTCTCTGGGGCCAACGTCCTGACTTTC. Residues: CASSAVRGVFSGANVLTF.

This clone has only a few counts. This rearrangement joins TRBV30 to TRBJ1-1; the match to TRBD1 covers 9 bases. V lost 3 bases, J lost 10 bases, and 9 bases stayed unmatched. CDR3 length: 13 amino acids. The germline CDR1 and CDR2 sequences are GTSNPN and SVGIG (reference sequence). The CDR3 nucleotides read TGTGCCTGGAGGATACAGGGGGCTCGTTTAGCTTTCTTT. This sequence encodes CAWRIQGARLAFF. Full variable domain (remainder filled in from reference TRBV30 and TRBJ1-1): SQTIHQWPATLVQPVGSPLSLECTVEGTSNPNLYWYRQAAGRGLQLLFYSVGIGQISSEVPQNLSASRPQDRQFILSSKKLLLSDSGFYLCAWRIQGARLAFFGQGTRLTVV.

This clone appeared a single time. V and J are TRBV5-1 and TRBJ1-2; tentatively, D is TRBD1 (5 bases). Trimming took off 2 bases at V and 5 bases at J, with 16 bases between the two ends. Germline V lookup: CDR1 SGHRS, CDR2 YFSETQ. This CDR3 contains 15 residues. The CDR3, as DNA: TGCGCCAGCAGCTTCGGGACCCCCCGGCTATATGGCTACACCTTC. The encoded protein is CASSFGTPRLYGYTF.

This clone was seen only once. The sample holds other DNA sequences that translate to the same CDR3. The V call is TRBV7-3, the J call TRBJ2-2, with TRBD1 identical over 8 bases. CDR3 length equals 14 residues. V lost 4 bases, J lost 6 bases, and 4 bases stayed unmatched. Germline V gene sequence: CDR1 SGHTA, CDR2 FQGTGA. CDR3 amino acids: CASSSGQGAGELFF. The CDR3 DNA reads as TGTGCCAGCAGCTCCGGACAGGGCGCCGGGGAGCTGTTTTTT. The full variable domain, completed using reference TRBV7-3 and TRBJ2-2, is GAGVSQTPSNKVTEKGKYVELRCDPISGHTALYWYRQSLGQGPEFLIYFQGTGAADDSGLPNDRFFAVRPEGSVSTLKIQRTERGDSAVYLCASSSGQGAGELFFGEGSRLTVL.

The chain uses TRBV10-3 and TRBJ2-7; 13 bases align to TRBD2. V gave up 4 bases and J gave up 3 bases; unmatched junction bases: 0. CDR1 and CDR2 (germline): ENHRY, SYGVKD. The CDR3 is made up of 14 amino acids. For the CDR3, the DNA is TGTGCCATCAGTGGGACTAGCGGGAGCTACGAGCAGTACTTC. Protein product: CAISGTSGSYEQYF.

The rearrangement links TRBV28 to TRBJ2-7; D may be TRBD2 (5 bases). The CDR3 spans 15 residues. CDR1 is MDHEN, CDR2 SYDVKM, per germline. V lost 6 bases and J 4 bases, leaving 19 bases between the germline ends. The CDR3 DNA is TGTGCCAGCAGCCCCCCTGGCGGGTTAACTTACGAGCAGTACTTC. Translated: CASSPPGGLTYEQYF.

In this sample, this clone turned up once. The V call is TRBV6-5, the J call TRBJ1-1, with TRBD1 matching over 7 bases. V gave up 6 bases and J gave up 4 bases; unmatched junction bases: 5. The CDR3 extends over 13 amino acids. The germline gives CDR1 MNHEY, CDR2 SVGAGI. CDR3 bases: TGTGCCAGCAGAAACCCAGGGGGCACTGAAGCTTTCTTT. Translating gives CASRNPGGTEAFF.

This sequence joins TRBV7-3 and TRBJ1-2; weak D call: TRBD1 (5 bases). V gave up 5 bases and J gave up 7 bases, with 14 bases separating them. Germline V gene data show CDR1 as SGHTA and CDR2 as FQGTGA. The CDR3 consists of 13 residues. CDR3 sequence (DNA): TGTGCCAGCAGCCCGGGCGGGGGGATTGGCTACACCTTC. Translated: CASSPGGGIGYTF. The full variable domain, with the rest looked up from reference TRBV7-3 and TRBJ1-2, is GAGVSQTPSNKVTEKGKYVELRCDPISGHTALYWYRQSLGQGPEFLIYFQGTGAADDSGLPNDRFFAVRPEGSVSTLKIQRTERGDSAVYLCASSPGGGIGYTFGSGTRLTVV.

The chain joins TRBV18 to TRBJ1-2, with D possibly TRBD1 on 5 matching bases. This CDR3 spans 13 amino acids. The V end lost 2 bases, the J end lost 12 bases, and 16 bases lay between the germline ends. Germline CDR1 reads KGHSH; CDR2 reads LQKENI. CDR3 amino acids: CASSPGTEVRNTF. CDR3 in DNA: TGTGCCAGCTCACCAGGGACCGAGGTTAGAAACACCTTC.

V usage is TRBV6-4 and J usage is TRBJ2-7; either TRBD1 or TRBD2 may fit D (5 bases each). Germline CDR1 is MRHNA and CDR2 is SNTAGT. V gave up 5 bases and J gave up 0 bases, with 14 bases separating them. The length of the CDR3 is 15 residues. The CDR3, as DNA: TGTGCCAGCAGTCAAGGGACGGGGAGCTCCTACGAGCAGTACTTC. Translation: CASSQGTGSSYEQYF.